These 5 T cell receptor beta chains originate from one sample sequenced in a study of graft-versus-host responses after intestinal transplantation. TCRdb's copy holds only in-frame clones and misses some; the assay was immunoSEQ multiplex PCR. The repertoire includes nearly 90,000 clones, roughly four fifths of them detected once, and about 17% sits in the top ten. These TCRs' antigens remain unknown. The source material was unstimulated CD8+ T cells sorted from spleen or lymph node cells, sampled before intestinal transplant. The receptors were gathered from a human donor who received an intestinal transplant.

The chain uses TRBV2 and TRBJ2-3; 11 nucleotides match TRBD1. Losses at the gene ends were 11 bases for V and 4 bases for J; bases not matched to a gene: 17. From germline, CDR1 is SNHLY and CDR2 FYNNEI. This CDR3 has 17 amino acids. The CDR3 spells CAGSGQGARDIADTQYF. DNA of the CDR3: TGTGCCGGCTCAGGACAGGGGGCCAGGGATATCGCAGATACGCAGTATTTT. Combining the CDR3 with reference TRBV2 and TRBJ2-3 gives the whole variable domain EPEVTQTPSHQVTQMGQEVILRCVPISNHLYFYWYRQILGQKVEFLVSFYNNEISEKSEIFDDQFSVERPDGSNFTLKIRSTKLEDSAMYFCAGSGQGARDIADTQYFGPGTRLTVL.

A single count supports this clone. The chain combines TRBV9 with TRBJ2-7; TRBD2 aligns across 8 bases. Germline CDR1 and CDR2: SGDLS and YYNGEE. The J segment lost 5 bases and the V segment lost 0 bases, leaving 13 bases of the junction unmatched. This CDR3 region has 17 residues. CDR3 protein: CASSVEAGVSVGDEQYF. The CDR3 nucleotides are TGTGCCAGCAGCGTAGAAGCGGGAGTTTCCGTTGGGGACGAGCAGTACTTC.

This chain joins TRBV7-3 and TRBJ2-2; 10 bases align to TRBD2. Germline V gives CDR1 SGHTA, CDR2 FQGTGA. The CDR3 loop spans 15 amino acids. J gave up 3 bases and V 4 bases, and 2 bases lay outside the gene matches. The CDR3, as DNA: TGTGCCAGCAGCTATCTAGCGGGGGACACCGGGGAGCTGTTTTTT. Translating it yields CASSYLAGDTGELFF.

This CDR3 is CASSALDLVSKNIQYF. CDR3 coding DNA: TGTGCCAGCAGCGCCCTGGACCTAGTGAGTAAAAACATTCAGTACTTC. V is TRBV28 and J is TRBJ2-4; D ambiguous. CDR1 is MDHEN and CDR2 is SYDVKM in the germline V gene. With 6 bases removed from V and 4 bases from J, the gap between germline ends came to 19 bases. The CDR3 is made up of 16 amino acids. Using reference TRBV28 and TRBJ2-4 for the parts outside the CDR3, the full variable domain is DVKVTQSSRYLVKRTGEKVFLECVQDMDHENMFWYRQDPGLGLRLIYFSYDVKMKEKGDIPEGYSVSREKKERFSLILESASTNQTSMYLCASSALDLVSKNIQYFGAGTRLSVL.

As for this clone: The sample holds other DNA sequences that translate to the same CDR3. The rearrangement uses TRBV18 and TRBJ1-5; 9 nucleotides line up with TRBD1. Germline V gene lookup returns CDR1 KGHSH and CDR2 LQKENI. CDR3 size: 18 residues. Unmatched junction bases numbered 8, after V lost 2 bases and J lost 0 bases. The CDR3 reads CASSPYRGLGYSNQPQHF. The CDR3 region has the DNA TGTGCCAGCTCACCATACAGGGGGCTGGGATATAGCAATCAGCCCCAGCATTTT.